The source of this T cell receptor (beta chain) is a study of blood T cell repertoires in COVID-19. Study in general: The origin of the acute and convalescent COVID-19 samples was the United States, Italy and Spain.

At least ten counts were recorded for this clone. Seattle patients were enrolled while actively infected and followed longitudinally. The junction had 3 bases not matched to a gene; V was cut back by 3 bases and J by 4 bases. CDR1 SGHAT and CDR2 FQNNGV come from the germline V gene. This CDR3 region has 16 residues. TCRdb's table, derived via immunoSEQ multiplex PCR, lists solely in-frame clones and lacks some. Altogether 70,000 or so clones are present, roughly 80% being singletons, with the ten largest covering about 15%. V gene TRBV11-2 combines with J gene TRBJ2-2; 12 bases are a match to TRBD1. The sequence came from a man aged 55 to 70 with COVID-19, enrolled during active disease. Material: peripheral blood. CDR3 nucleotides: TGTGCCAGCAGCTTCCGGGACAGGGGGCGCACCGGGGAGCTGTTTTTT. It yields the protein CASSFRDRGRTGELFF.